This T cell receptor beta chain was recovered during a study of blood T cell repertoires in COVID-19. As handled by the study authors: Reference gene primers were amplified, and this amplification served to estimate nucleated cell counts. Clones were read by immunoSEQ multiplex PCR, and TCRdb kept only the in-frame ones, dropping some. That table is the source of V, J and clone size, and D and trimming were worked out from the DNA. The sample shows some 390,000 clones, 85% to 90% of them seen only once. Ages ranged from about 18 to 100 years, with residence in fewer than 25 US areas. The sequence came from a young man who had recovered from COVID-19. Input material: PBMCs or T cells enriched from blood (not recorded which).

In DNA, the CDR3 is TGTGCCAGCAGTTACCTCAGGGGTCAGACCCAGTACTTC. Its translation: CASSYLRGQTQYF. The rearrangement joins TRBV6-5 to TRBJ2-5, with a tentative D call TRBD1 (6 bases). Per germline, CDR1 MNHEY and CDR2 SVGAGI. The V end was cut by 2 bases, the J end by 6 bases, with 10 bases between. This CDR3 region has 13 residues.